This T cell receptor (beta chain) derives from a study of blood T cell repertoires in COVID-19. Study-level background: Italy, Spain and the United States were the sources of the convalescent and acute COVID-19 samples.

This CDR3 spans 15 amino acids. The V gene lost 3 bases and the J gene lost 4 bases, with 16 bases spanning the gap. Germline V gene sequence: CDR1 MNHEY, CDR2 SMNVEV (reference sequence). TCRdb's table, derived via immunoSEQ multiplex PCR, lists solely in-frame clones and lacks some. The profile shows hundreds of thousands of clones, nearly 90% of them singletons. This chain joins TRBV27 and TRBJ2-7; a weak D match, TRBD1 (6 bases). Sequencing was done on a sample of peripheral blood. The TCR originated in a woman between 35 and 50 years old with COVID-19, enrolled during active disease. In DNA, the CDR3 is TGTGCCAGCAGTTTTGCGGACAGCTTTTCTTACGAGCAGTACTTC. This translates into CASSFADSFSYEQYF.